The 21 T cell receptor beta chains in this list originate from one sample, sequenced in a study of early stage breast cancer tumors. TCRdb's copy holds only in-frame clones and misses some; the assay was immunoSEQ multiplex PCR. This sample has 65,000 to 75,000 clones, with 80% found just once. The material sequenced was blood. Receptors originate from a person aged 35 to 50 with breast cancer.

V is TRBV5-4 and J is TRBJ2-3; unclear D gene. CDR3 size: 11 residues. Germline CDR1 SGHNT, CDR2 YYREEE (reference sequence). Trimming shortened V by 2 bases and J by 6 bases, and 4 bases separated the two germline ends. CDR3 in amino acids: CASSLQDTQYF. The CDR3 region has the DNA TGTGCCAGCAGCTTACAGGATACGCAGTATTTT. Full variable domain (remainder filled in from reference TRBV5-4 and TRBJ2-3): ETGVTQSPTHLIKTRGQQVTLRCSSQSGHNTVSWYQQALGQGPQFIFQYYREEENGRGNFPPRFSGLQFPNYSSELNVNALELDDSALYLCASSLQDTQYFGPGTRLTVL.

The V and J genes are TRBV18 and TRBJ2-1; TRBD2 aligns across 15 bases. Looked up from germline, CDR1 is KGHSH and CDR2 is LQKENI. This CDR3 comprises 15 residues. V shed 4 bases, J shed 10 bases, and the junction held 5 bases outside the gene matches. The CDR3 region is CASSLGLAGGEEQFF. The CDR3 coding sequence is TGTGCCAGCTCACTGGGACTAGCGGGAGGAGAAGAGCAGTTCTTC.

The V and J genes are TRBV7-9 and TRBJ2-7; 7 nucleotides line up with TRBD2. The germline gives CDR1 SEHNR, CDR2 FQNEAQ (reference sequence). V was clipped by 5 bases and J by 7 bases; unmatched bases: 5. This CDR3 spans 12 amino acids. CDR3 bases: TGTGCCAGCAGCCCAGCAGCGGGGGAGCAGTACTTC. Translating it yields CASSPAAGEQYF.

This clone occurred a few times. V gene TRBV5-1 combines with J gene TRBJ1-2, with D possibly being TRBD1 (5 bases). V lost 7 bases and J 3 bases, leaving 16 bases between the germline ends. There are 14 residues in the CDR3. Per the germline V gene, CDR1 is SGHRS and CDR2 is YFSETQ. CDR3 sequence: CASPERGRDYGYTF. CDR3 in DNA: TGCGCCAGCCCTGAAAGGGGTAGAGACTATGGCTACACCTTC.

This clone was picked up a small number of times. The rearrangement joins TRBV6-1 to TRBJ2-7, with 15 bases matching TRBD2. With V trimmed by 3 bases and J by 0 bases, 3 bases remained unmatched. The CDR3 length is 17 residues. Germline V gene lookup returns CDR1 MNHNS and CDR2 SASEGT. In nucleotides, the CDR3 is TGTGCCAGCAGTGAGGGGACTAGCGGGGGGAGCTCCTACGAGCAGTACTTC. Protein: CASSEGTSGGSSYEQYF.

The chain uses TRBV7-3 and TRBJ1-1; D is possibly TRBD1 (6 bases). In germline, CDR1 is SGHTA, CDR2 FQGTGA. V lost 1 base and J 5 bases, leaving 8 bases between the germline ends. The CDR3 sequence is 13 residues long. CDR3 in DNA: TGTGCCAGCAGCTTAAGTCAGGGGACTGAAGCTTTCTTT. Encoded protein: CASSLSQGTEAFF.

This clone was picked up one time. The chain carries TRBV6-4 and TRBJ2-3, with a possible D match to TRBD1 (5 bases). Germline CDR1 is MRHNA and CDR2 is SNTAGT. The CDR3 consists of 16 residues. Trimming removed 0 bases at V and 1 base at J, with 11 bases between. The CDR3 coding sequence is TGTGCCAGCAGTGACTCGAACAGGTATTGCACAGATACGCAGTATTTT. Its protein product is CASSDSNRYCTDTQYF.

V is TRBV4-2 and J is TRBJ1-2; D might be TRBD1 (6 bases). The CDR3 is 14 residues long. CDR1 and CDR2 from the germline V gene are LGHNA and YNFKEQ. Trimming left V 1 base short and J 2 bases short, with 8 bases between. The CDR3 bases are TGTGCCAGCAGCCAAGGTACAGGGAACTATGGCTACACCTTC. It encodes CASSQGTGNYGYTF.

The chain employs TRBV9 and TRBJ2-2; maybe TRBD2 (5 bases). The CDR3 totals 15 residues. Trimming took 4 bases from V and 4 from J, leaving 14 bases between them. Germline CDR1 reads SGDLS; CDR2 reads YYNGEE. The CDR3 loop reads CASSPQRLLTGELFF. The CDR3 DNA follows: TGTGCCAGCAGCCCCCAGCGGCTACTCACCGGGGAGCTGTTTTTT.

This clone was counted a few times. The chain is built from TRBV27 and TRBJ1-4, with no clear D. With 5 bases removed from V and 5 bases from J, the gap between germline ends came to 9 bases. Germline V CDR1 and CDR2: MNHEY, SMNVEV (reference sequence). The CDR3 loop spans 13 amino acids. CDR3 amino acids: CASSNSENEKLFF. The CDR3 DNA reads as TGTGCCAGCAGTAACAGCGAGAATGAAAAACTGTTTTTT.

V gene TRBV10-3 combines with J gene TRBJ2-1; TRBD1 matches 10 bases. V shed 7 bases and J 4 bases; nucleotides not matched to a gene: 4. Germline V gives CDR1 ENHRY, CDR2 SYGVKD. CDR3 length: 14 amino acids. The DNA of the CDR3 is TGTGCCATCACCCGGACAGGGGGTTACAATGAGCAGTTCTTC. Protein sequence: CAITRTGGYNEQFF.

The rearrangement links TRBV7-2 to TRBJ2-5; no clear D. Germline CDR1 is SGHTA and CDR2 is FQGNSA. Deletions cut 1 base from V and 6 bases from J, with 0 bases between. The CDR3 has 10 amino acids. This chain's CDR3 is CASSLETQYF. CDR3 DNA: TGTGCCAGCAGCTTAGAGACCCAGTACTTC.

This chain joins TRBV28 and TRBJ1-2; D gene uncertain. The CDR3 totals 13 residues. Germline assignment: CDR1 MDHEN and CDR2 SYDVKM. V gave up 3 bases and J gave up 4 bases, with 9 bases separating them. The CDR3 reads CASSFGQIYGYTF. The CDR3 nucleotides read TGTGCCAGCAGTTTCGGGCAAATCTATGGCTACACCTTC.

This chain connects TRBV18 to TRBJ2-7, with a possible D match to TRBD1 (6 bases). Germline values: CDR1 KGHSH, CDR2 LQKENI. Trimming took off 8 bases at V and 5 bases at J, with 13 bases between the two ends. This CDR3 contains 12 residues. The CDR3 protein is CASALQGDEQYF. The CDR3 nucleotides read TGTGCCAGCGCACTACAGGGTGACGAGCAGTACTTC.

This clone was counted a few times. The chain employs TRBV7-9 and TRBJ2-7; perhaps TRBD1 as D (5 bases). CDR1 is SEHNR, CDR2 FQNEAQ, per germline (reference sequence). The CDR3 contains 13 residues. V lost 5 bases and J lost 7, with 15 bases in between. The CDR3 here is CASSQSGAKEQYF. CDR3 coding DNA: TGTGCCAGCAGCCAAAGTGGGGCGAAAGAGCAGTACTTC.

In DNA form, the CDR3 reads TGTGCCAGCAGTGATGAGCTAGCGGGGGACTACGAGCAGTACTTC. Protein: CASSDELAGDYEQYF. V usage is TRBV6-1 and J usage is TRBJ2-7, with 10 bases fitting TRBD2. CDR3 size: 15 residues. V lost 3 bases and J lost 3; bases outside the gene matches: 5. Germline V gene data show CDR1 as MNHNS and CDR2 as SASEGT.

The gene calls are TRBV10-1 and TRBJ2-1; 9 positions agree with TRBD1. Germline values: CDR1 WNHNN, CDR2 SYGVQD (reference sequence). The CDR3 loop spans 15 amino acids. V lost 7 bases and J lost 5; bases outside the gene matches: 9. CDR3 region: CASTSGTGTNNEQFF. Written as DNA, the CDR3 is TGCGCCAGCACCTCCGGGACAGGGACCAACAATGAGCAGTTCTTC.

This clone was counted only a few times. V is TRBV6-6 and J is TRBJ2-2; 8 nucleotides agree with TRBD2. CDR3 size: 15 residues. V was clipped by 3 bases and J by 2 bases; unmatched bases: 2. The germline V gene has CDR1 MNHNY and CDR2 SVGAGI (reference sequence). CDR3 nucleotides: TGTGCCAGCAGTTATAGCGGGACTAACACCGGGGAGCTGTTTTTT. This codes for CASSYSGTNTGELFF.

The chain uses TRBV7-9 and TRBJ1-1; a weak D match, TRBD1 (5 bases). CDR3 length: 16 amino acids. Germline V gene sequence: CDR1 SEHNR, CDR2 FQNEAQ (reference sequence). V was clipped by 4 bases and J by 1 base, with 16 bases between them. This CDR3 is CASSSYGSGGNTEAFF. CDR3 DNA sequence: TGTGCCAGCAGCTCGTACGGGAGCGGGGGGAACACTGAAGCTTTCTTT.

This clone appeared a single time. This chain joins TRBV19 and TRBJ2-7; D remains ambiguous. V was trimmed by 1 base and J by 2 bases, leaving 12 bases between them. CDR3 size: 15 residues. The germline CDR1 and CDR2 sequences are LNHDA and SQIVND (reference sequence). This CDR3 reads CASSIGLFKTYEQYF. The CDR3 DNA reads as TGTGCCAGTAGTATAGGATTGTTCAAGACCTACGAGCAGTACTTC.

The chain has TRBV2 and TRBJ2-7; 14 bases line up with TRBD2. Looked up from germline, CDR1 is SNHLY and CDR2 is FYNNEI. The CDR3 runs to 14 residues. The J segment lost 4 bases and the V segment lost 6 bases, leaving 2 bases of the junction unmatched. CDR3: CASRGLAGVYEQYF. CDR3 DNA sequence: TGTGCCAGCAGGGGACTAGCGGGAGTGTACGAGCAGTACTTC.